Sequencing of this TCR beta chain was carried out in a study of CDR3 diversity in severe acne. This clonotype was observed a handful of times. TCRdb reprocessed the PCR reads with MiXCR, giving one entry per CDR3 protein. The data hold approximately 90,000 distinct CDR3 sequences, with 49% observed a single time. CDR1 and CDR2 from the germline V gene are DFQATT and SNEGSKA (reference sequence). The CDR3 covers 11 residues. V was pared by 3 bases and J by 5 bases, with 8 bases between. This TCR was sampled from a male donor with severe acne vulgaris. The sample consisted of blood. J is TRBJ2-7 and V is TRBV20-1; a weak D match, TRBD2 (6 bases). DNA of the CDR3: TGCAGTGCTAGCGGGAGAGACGAGCAGTACTTC. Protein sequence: CSASGRDEQYF.